The entry below describes one T cell receptor beta chain. Its matching antigen is unknown. Germline V gives CDR1 MNHGY, CDR2 SVAAGI. This CDR3 is built from 15 residues. V dropped 5 bases and J dropped 0; count of bases not matched to a gene: 4. Per the study methods: Owing to the provision of junction-only sequences devoid of quality scores by immunoSEQ, filtering differed. Profiled with immunoSEQ multiplex PCR; TCRdb holds only in-frame clones, not every one. V and J calls and clone size are as listed in that table; D and trimming were resolved from the DNA. The table records 950,000 to 1,300,000 clones, around 75% of them present only once. The sample originates from a study of shared clonotypes between healthy human individuals. General observations from the study: It was the few donors that limited the genetic and exposure-history diversity represented.

The chain is built from TRBV6-9 and TRBJ1-3; 7 bases are shared with TRBD1. This sequence was found in a man aged 18 to 29 in good health. Sample: memory CD4+ T cells sorted from blood. As for subset: CD45RA-negative fraction. The CDR3 region is CASSETGSSGNTIYF. For the CDR3, the DNA is TGTGCCAGCAGTGAGACAGGGTCCTCTGGAAACACCATATATTTT.